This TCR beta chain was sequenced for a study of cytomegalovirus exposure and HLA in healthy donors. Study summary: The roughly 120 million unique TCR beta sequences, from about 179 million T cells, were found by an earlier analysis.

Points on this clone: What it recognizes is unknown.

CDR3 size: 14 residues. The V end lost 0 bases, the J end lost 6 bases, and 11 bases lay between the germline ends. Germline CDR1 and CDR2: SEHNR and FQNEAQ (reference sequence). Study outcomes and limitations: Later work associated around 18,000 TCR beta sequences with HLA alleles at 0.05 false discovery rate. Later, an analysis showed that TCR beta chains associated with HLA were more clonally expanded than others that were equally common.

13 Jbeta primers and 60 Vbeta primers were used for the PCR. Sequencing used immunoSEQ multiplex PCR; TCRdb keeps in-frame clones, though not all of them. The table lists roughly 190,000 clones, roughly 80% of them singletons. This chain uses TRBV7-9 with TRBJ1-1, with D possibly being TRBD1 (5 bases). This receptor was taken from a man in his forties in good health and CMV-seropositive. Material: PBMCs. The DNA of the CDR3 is TGTGCCAGCAGCTTAGCTCTGGGAGGGGCTGAAGCTTTCTTT. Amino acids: CASSLALGGAEAFF. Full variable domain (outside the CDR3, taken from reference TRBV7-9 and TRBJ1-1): DTGVSQNPRHKITKRGQNVTFRCDPISEHNRLYWYRQTLGQGPEFLTYFQNEAQLEKSRLLSDRFSAERPKGSFSTLEIQRTEQGDSAMYLCASSLALGGAEAFFGQGTRLTVV.